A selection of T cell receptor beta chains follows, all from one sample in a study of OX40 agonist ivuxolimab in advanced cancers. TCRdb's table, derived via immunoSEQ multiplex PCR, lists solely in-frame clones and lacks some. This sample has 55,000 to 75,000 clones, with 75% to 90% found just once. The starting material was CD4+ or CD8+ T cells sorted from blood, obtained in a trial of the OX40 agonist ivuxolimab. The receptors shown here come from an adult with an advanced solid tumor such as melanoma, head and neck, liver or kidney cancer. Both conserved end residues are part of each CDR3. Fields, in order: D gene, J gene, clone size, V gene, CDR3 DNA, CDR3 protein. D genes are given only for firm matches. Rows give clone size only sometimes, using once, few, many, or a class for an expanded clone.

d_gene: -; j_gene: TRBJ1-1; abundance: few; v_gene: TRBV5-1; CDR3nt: TGCGCCAGCAGCTTGGGGGCTGCGAACACTGAAGCTTTCTTT; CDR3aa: CASSLGAANTEAFF
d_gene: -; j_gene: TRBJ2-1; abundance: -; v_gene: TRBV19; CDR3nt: TGTGCCAGTAGTAACTTGGACGGATACAATGAGCAGTTCTTC; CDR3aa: CASSNLDGYNEQFF
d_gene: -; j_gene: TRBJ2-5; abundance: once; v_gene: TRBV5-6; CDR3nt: TGTGCCAGCAGCTTGGGTCTCAGGGAGGAGACCCAGTACTTC; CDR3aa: CASSLGLREETQYF
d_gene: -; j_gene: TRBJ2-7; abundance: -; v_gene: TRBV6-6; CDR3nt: TGTGCCAGCAGTAGAGCTCGCAGCTCCTACGAGCAGTACTTC; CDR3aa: CASSRARSSYEQYF
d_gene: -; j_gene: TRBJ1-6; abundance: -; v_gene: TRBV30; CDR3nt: TGTGCCTGGAAGGTGGACTCCTATAATTCACCCCTCCACTTT; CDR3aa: CAWKVDSYNSPLHF
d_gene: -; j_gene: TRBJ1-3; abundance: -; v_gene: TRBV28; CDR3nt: TGTGCCAGCTACGAGGCTACAGGGATTGGAAACACCATATATTTT; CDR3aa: CASYEATGIGNTIYF
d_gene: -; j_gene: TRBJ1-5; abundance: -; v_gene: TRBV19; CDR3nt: TGTGCCAGTAGTCCCGTCGAGGGGAATCAGCCCCAGCATTTT; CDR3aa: CASSPVEGNQPQHF
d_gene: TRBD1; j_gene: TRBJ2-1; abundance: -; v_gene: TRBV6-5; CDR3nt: TGTGCCAGCAGTTACGGAGACAGGGGGCGCAGGAGGCAGTTCTTC; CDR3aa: CASSYGDRGRRRQFF
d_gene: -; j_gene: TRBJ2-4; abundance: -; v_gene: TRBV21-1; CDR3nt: TGTGCCAGCAGCCCCTGGGCCCTAGCCAAAAACATTCAGTACTTC; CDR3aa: CASSPWALAKNIQYF
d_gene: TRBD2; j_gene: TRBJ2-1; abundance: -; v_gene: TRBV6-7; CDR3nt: TGTGCCAGCAGAAACCTAGCGGCCTGCTCCTACAATGAGCAGTTCTTC; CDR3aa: CASRNLAACSYNEQFF
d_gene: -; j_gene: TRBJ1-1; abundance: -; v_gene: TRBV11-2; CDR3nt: TGTGCCAGCAGCCCCTCCCGCTCCAAATTCAACACTGAAGCTTTCTTT; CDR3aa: CASSPSRSKFNTEAFF
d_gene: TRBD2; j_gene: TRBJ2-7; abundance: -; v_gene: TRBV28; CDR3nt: TGTGCCAGCACCGTGACTAGCGGGAGCAGGTACGAGCAGTACTTC; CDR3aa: CASTVTSGSRYEQYF
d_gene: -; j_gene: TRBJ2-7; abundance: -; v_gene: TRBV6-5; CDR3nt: TGTGCCAGCAGTACACAGGGCTACGAGCAGTACTTC; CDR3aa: CASSTQGYEQYF
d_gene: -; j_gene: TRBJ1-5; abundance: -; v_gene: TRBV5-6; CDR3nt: TGTGCCAGCAGCTCGTCGACAGGTACTAGCAATCAGCCCCAGCATTTT; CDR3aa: CASSSSTGTSNQPQHF
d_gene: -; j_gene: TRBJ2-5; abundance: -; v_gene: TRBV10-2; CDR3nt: TGCGCCAGCAGATACGGTCGAGACCTACAAGAGACCCAGTACTTC; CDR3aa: CASRYGRDLQETQYF
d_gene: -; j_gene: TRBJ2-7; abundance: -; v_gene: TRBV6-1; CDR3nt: TGTGCCAGCAGTGGCCGGACAGACCTATTCGCGGGGGAGCAGTACTTC; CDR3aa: CASSGRTDLFAGEQYF
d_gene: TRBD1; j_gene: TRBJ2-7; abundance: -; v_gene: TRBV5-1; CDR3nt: TGCGCCAGCAGCTTGGGGCCAGGGGGCGCGTACGAGCAGTACTTC; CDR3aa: CASSLGPGGAYEQYF
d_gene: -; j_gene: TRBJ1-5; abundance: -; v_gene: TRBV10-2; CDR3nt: TGCGCCAGCAGTGAGAGGGCAGGAGGTCAGCCCCAGCATTTT; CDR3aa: CASSERAGGQPQHF